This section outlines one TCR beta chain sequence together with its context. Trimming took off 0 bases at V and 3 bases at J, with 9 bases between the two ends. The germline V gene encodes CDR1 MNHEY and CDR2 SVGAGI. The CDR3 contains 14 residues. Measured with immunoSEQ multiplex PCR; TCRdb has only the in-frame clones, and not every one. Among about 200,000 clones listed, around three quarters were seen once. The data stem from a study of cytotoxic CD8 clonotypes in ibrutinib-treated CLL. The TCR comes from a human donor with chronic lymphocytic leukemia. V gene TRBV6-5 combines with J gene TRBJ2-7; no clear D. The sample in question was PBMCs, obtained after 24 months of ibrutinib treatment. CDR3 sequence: CASSYSGRFYEQYF. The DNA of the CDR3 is TGTGCCAGCAGTTACTCTGGCCGGTTCTACGAGCAGTACTTC.